The sequence of this T cell receptor beta chain was determined in a study of blood T cell repertoires in COVID-19 (TCRdb year 2020). About the investigation overall: Collaborator samples came from the United States, Italy and Spain and covered acute and convalescent phases of COVID-19. The samples were drawn from two sources: the first 160 participants of the ongoing ImmuneRACE study, and 1,000 to 1,500 subjects contributed by 6 global collaborators. Where available, HLA class I and class II types were obtained from metadata supplied by the sample provider rather than from assay-based typing. The material from the prospective study consisted of cDNA or gDNA derived from T cells, B-cell-depleted T cells, or PBMCs. The dataset comprised deeply sampled blood TCRbeta repertoires from subjects exposed to, actively infected with, or recovered from COVID-19. A freely available public database, intended as a resource for researchers studying the immune response to SARS-CoV-2, is where the repertoires were released. A de-identified subject ID, COVID-19 status, age in years and sex were almost always included in the sample metadata.

TCRbeta CDR3 regions were amplified from genomic DNA by means of the immunoSEQ Assay, a bias-controlled multiplex PCR. From the authors' description of their analysis: The number of nucleated cells in each sample was estimated by amplification of reference gene primers within the assay. Sequence reads were collapsed and filtered to measure the absolute abundance of every unique TCRbeta CDR3 rearrangement. Productive Simpson clonality was computed per sample as the square root of Simpson's diversity index over productive rearrangements. Imported from immuneACCESS, the table was reduced by TCRdb to in-frame sequences with V and J called. These copies leave out some clones; in studies compared against another copy, an unresolved V gene accounts for under half, and the cause of the remainder is not known. V, J and clone size derive from that table, while D and trimming were established from the DNA sequence. The sample table lists a few hundred thousand clones, 85% of them with a count of one. 7.2% of the sample comes from the top ten.

The paper as a whole reports these results and caveats: How much clinical and demographic metadata was included differed by source and by participant, and the metadata was provided uncurated.

The collaborating institutions used their own protocols to collect whole blood in K2EDTA tubes. For TCRbeta analysis, collaborators shipped samples in one of three forms: frozen whole blood, isolated PBMCs, or DNA extracted from either of those sample types. V was cut back by 7 bases and J by 10 bases, leaving a gap of 13 bases between them. Including cysteine and phenylalanine, the CDR3 has 12 amino acids. Just CDR3 DNA is preserved here, 36 bases in frame from base 1. From a lookup of the germline V gene, CDR1 and CDR2 are SNHLY and FYNNEI. This clone came up a few times. Its antigen remains unidentified. No per-base quality is available; no much larger clone lies one base away.

The chain was built from TRBV2 and TRBJ1-4, with no confidently assigned D gene. This sequence was found in a human donor in a cohort sampled during active COVID-19. Sequencing was carried out using peripheral blood. The DNA reads TGTGCCAGCACCGGGAGTGCGGGAAAACTGTTTTTT. Translated, this gives CASTGSAGKLFF. Joined to the reference TRBV2 and TRBJ1-4 proteins, this CDR3 gives the full variable domain: EPEVTQTPSHQVTQMGQEVILRCVPISNHLYFYWYRQILGQKVEFLVSFYNNEISEKSEIFDDQFSVERPDGSNFTLKIRSTKLEDSAMYFCASTGSAGKLFFGSGTQLSVL.